A few counts support the clone carrying this TCR beta chain. What it recognizes is unknown. The data were taken from a study of T cells after yellow fever vaccination. Looking at the study overall: When fractions had low cell numbers, they were prepared with SMART-Seq v4 Ultra Low Input.

Making TCR cDNA involved 5'RACE template switching, which added UMIs and a universal primer site. TCRdb re-called the 5' RACE reads with MiXCR, one entry per CDR3 protein. The sample includes roughly 120,000 distinct CDR3 sequences, 7.2% of them seen just once. Findings and caveats of the study: Re-detected after boosting: most primary clones, more than 95% of CD4 and about 85% of CD8. The bulk population could contribute abundant contaminating clonotypes to FACS-sorted repertoires.

The CDR3 has 13 residues. V was cut by 0 bases and J by 6 bases, with 8 bases left in between. Germline assignment: CDR1 SGDLS and CDR2 YYNGEE. The starting material was CD4+ T cells sorted from PBMCs, obtained about 41 days after the first yellow fever vaccination. The J gene is TRBJ2-3, the V gene TRBV9; no definite D call. The TCR was taken from a man in his late teens or twenties who received the YFV17D yellow fever vaccine. The CDR3, as DNA: TGTGCCAGCAGCGTAGTGGGCCTGGATACGCAGTATTTT. This sequence encodes CASSVVGLDTQYF.